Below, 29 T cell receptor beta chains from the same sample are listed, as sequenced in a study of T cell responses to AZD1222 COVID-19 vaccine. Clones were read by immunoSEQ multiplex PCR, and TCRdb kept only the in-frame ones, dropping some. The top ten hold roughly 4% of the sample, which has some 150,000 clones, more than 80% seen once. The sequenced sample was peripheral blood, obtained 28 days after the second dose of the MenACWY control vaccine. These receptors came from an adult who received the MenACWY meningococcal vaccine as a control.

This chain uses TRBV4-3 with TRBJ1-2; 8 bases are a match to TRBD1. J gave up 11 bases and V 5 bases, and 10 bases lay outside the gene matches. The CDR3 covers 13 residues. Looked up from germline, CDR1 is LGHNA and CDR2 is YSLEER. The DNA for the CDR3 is TGCGCCAGCAGCTCAGCCCCAGGGGGCCCATACACCTTC. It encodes CASSSAPGGPYTF.

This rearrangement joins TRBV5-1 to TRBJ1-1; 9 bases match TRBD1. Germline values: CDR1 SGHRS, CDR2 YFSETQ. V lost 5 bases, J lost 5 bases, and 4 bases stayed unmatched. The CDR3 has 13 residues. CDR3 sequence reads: CASRTGGETEAFF. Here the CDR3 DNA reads TGCGCCAGCAGGACAGGGGGAGAAACTGAAGCTTTCTTT.

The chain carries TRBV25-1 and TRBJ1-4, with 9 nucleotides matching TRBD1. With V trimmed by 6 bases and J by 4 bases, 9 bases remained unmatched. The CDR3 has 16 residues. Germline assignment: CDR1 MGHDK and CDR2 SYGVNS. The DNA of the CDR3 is TGTGCCAGCAGCTTTTTCGGGGACAGGGTTAATGAAAAACTGTTTTTT. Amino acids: CASSFFGDRVNEKLFF.

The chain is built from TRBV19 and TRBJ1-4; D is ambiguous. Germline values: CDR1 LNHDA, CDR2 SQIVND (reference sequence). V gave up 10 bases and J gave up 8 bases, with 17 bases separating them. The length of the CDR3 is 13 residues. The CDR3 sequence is CATSPSDPEKLFF. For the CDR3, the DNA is TGTGCCACCTCTCCTTCCGACCCGGAAAAACTGTTTTTT.

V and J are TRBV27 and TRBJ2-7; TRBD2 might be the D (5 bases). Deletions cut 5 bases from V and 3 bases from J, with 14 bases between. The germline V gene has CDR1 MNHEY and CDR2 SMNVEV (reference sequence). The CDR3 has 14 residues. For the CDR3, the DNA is TGTGCCAGCAGTCCGCGGACTGGCAGCTACGAGCAGTACTTC. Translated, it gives CASSPRTGSYEQYF.

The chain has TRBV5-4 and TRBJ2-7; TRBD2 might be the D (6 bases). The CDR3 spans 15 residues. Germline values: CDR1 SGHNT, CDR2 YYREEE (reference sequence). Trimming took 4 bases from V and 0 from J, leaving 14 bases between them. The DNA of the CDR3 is TGTGCCAGCAGCCCATCTAGCGATCGCTCCTACGAGCAGTACTTC. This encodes CASSPSSDRSYEQYF.

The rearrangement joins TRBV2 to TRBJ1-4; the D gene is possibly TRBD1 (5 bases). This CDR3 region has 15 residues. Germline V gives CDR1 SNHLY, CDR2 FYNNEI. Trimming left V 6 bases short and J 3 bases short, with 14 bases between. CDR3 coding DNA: TGTGCCAGCAGCGGGGCGGGGATTTCTAATGAAAAACTGTTTTTT. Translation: CASSGAGISNEKLFF.

CDR3 residues: CASMGPSSGNTIYF. The CDR3 bases are TGTGCCAGCATGGGCCCTAGCTCTGGAAACACCATATATTTT. The gene calls are TRBV28 and TRBJ1-3, with D hard to call. The CDR3 has 14 amino acids. Germline V lookup: CDR1 MDHEN, CDR2 SYDVKM. Deletions cut 7 bases from V and 0 bases from J, with 10 bases between.

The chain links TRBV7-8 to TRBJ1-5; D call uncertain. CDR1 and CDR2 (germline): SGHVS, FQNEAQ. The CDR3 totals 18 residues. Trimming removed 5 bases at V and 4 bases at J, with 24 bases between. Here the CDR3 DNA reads TGTGCCAGCAGCCCGACCCCGGGGTGGAGCATTAGAAATCAGCCCCAGCATTTT. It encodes CASSPTPGWSIRNQPQHF.

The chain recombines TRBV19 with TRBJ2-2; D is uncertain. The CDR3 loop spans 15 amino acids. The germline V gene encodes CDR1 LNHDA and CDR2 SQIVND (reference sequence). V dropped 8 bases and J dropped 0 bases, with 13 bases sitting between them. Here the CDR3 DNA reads TGTGCCAGTTGCCCGGCCAGCCCGAACACCGGGGAGCTGTTTTTT. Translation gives CASCPASPNTGELFF.

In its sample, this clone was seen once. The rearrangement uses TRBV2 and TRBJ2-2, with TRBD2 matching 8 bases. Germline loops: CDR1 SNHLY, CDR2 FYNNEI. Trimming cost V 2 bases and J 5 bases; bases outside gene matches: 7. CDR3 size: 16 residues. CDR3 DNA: TGTGCCAGCAGTGAATGGAGCGGGAGTAAGACCGGGGAGCTGTTTTTT. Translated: CASSEWSGSKTGELFF.

The CDR3 spells CATTVDLTNSPLHF. Here the CDR3 DNA reads TGTGCCACGACGGTGGATCTTACTAATTCACCCCTCCACTTT. This chain joins TRBV28 and TRBJ1-6; no firm D call. Germline-derived CDR1 and CDR2 are MDHEN and SYDVKM. The CDR3 has 14 amino acids. The V end lost 10 bases, the J end lost 6 bases, and 16 bases lay between the germline ends. Full variable domain (outside the CDR3, taken from reference TRBV28 and TRBJ1-6): DVKVTQSSRYLVKRTGEKVFLECVQDMDHENMFWYRQDPGLGLRLIYFSYDVKMKEKGDIPEGYSVSREKKERFSLILESASTNQTSMYLCATTVDLTNSPLHFGNGTRLTVT.

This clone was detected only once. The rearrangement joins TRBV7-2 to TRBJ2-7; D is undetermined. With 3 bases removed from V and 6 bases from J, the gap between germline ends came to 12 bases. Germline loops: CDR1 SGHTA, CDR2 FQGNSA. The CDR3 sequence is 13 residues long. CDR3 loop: CASSFLLPTEQYF. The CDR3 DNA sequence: TGTGCCAGCAGCTTCTTACTCCCAACCGAGCAGTACTTC.

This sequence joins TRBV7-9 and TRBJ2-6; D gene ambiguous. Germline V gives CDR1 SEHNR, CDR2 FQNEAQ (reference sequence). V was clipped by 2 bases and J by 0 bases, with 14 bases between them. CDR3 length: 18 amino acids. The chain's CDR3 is CASSLFVPSPSGANVLTF. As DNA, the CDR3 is TGTGCCAGCAGCTTATTCGTGCCATCGCCCTCTGGGGCCAACGTCCTGACTTTC. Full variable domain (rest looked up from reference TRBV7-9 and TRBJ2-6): DTGVSQNPRHKITKRGQNVTFRCDPISEHNRLYWYRQTLGQGPEFLTYFQNEAQLEKSRLLSDRFSAERPKGSFSTLEIQRTEQGDSAMYLCASSLFVPSPSGANVLTFGAGSRLTVL.

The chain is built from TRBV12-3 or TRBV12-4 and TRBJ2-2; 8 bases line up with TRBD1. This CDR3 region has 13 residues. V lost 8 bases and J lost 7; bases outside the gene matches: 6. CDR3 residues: CASSGGRNGELFF. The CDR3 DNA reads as TGTGCCAGCTCAGGGGGCCGGAACGGGGAGCTGTTTTTT.

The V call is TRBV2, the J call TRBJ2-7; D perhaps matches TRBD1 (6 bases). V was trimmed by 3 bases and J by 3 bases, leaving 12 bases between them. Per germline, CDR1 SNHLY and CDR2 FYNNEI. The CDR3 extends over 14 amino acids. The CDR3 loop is CASSDQGSNYEQYF. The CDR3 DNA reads TGTGCCAGCAGTGACCAGGGGTCGAACTACGAGCAGTACTTC.

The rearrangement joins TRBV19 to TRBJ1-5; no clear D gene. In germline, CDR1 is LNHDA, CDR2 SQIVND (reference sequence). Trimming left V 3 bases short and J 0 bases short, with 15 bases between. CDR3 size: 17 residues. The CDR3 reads CASSMWAPLNSNQPQHF. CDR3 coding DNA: TGTGCCAGTAGTATGTGGGCACCCCTCAATAGCAATCAGCCCCAGCATTTT.

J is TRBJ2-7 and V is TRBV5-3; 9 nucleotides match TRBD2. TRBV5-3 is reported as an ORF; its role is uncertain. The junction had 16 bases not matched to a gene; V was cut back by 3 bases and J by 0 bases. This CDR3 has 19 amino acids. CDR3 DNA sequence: TGTGCCAGAAGCTGGACTCGAATACTAGCGGGCAAAAACTCCTACGAGCAGTACTTC. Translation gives CARSWTRILAGKNSYEQYF.

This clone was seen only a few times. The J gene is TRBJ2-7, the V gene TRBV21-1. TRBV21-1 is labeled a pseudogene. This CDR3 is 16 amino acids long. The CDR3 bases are TGTGCCAGCAGCGGAGGGGGACCCTCAGGGACCTACGAGCAGTACTTC. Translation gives CASSGGGPSGTYEQYF.

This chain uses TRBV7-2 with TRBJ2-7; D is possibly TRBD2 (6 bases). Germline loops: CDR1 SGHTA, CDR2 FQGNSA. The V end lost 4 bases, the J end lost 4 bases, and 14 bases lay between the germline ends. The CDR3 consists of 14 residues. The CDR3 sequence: CASSSGTADYEQYF. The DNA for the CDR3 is TGTGCCAGCAGCTCCGGGACTGCTGATTACGAGCAGTACTTC.

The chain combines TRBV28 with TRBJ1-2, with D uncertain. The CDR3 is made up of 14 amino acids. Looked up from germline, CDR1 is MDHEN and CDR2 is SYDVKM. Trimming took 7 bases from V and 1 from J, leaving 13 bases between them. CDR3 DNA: TGTGCCAGCACCCCGGCGGCGGATAACTATGGCTACACCTTC. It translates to CASTPAADNYGYTF.

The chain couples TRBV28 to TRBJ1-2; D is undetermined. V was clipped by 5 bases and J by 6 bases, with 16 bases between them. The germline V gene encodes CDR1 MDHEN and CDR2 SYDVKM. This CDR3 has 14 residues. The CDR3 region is CASSLPGVLDGYTF. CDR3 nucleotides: TGTGCCAGCAGTCTTCCTGGAGTTTTGGATGGCTACACCTTC.

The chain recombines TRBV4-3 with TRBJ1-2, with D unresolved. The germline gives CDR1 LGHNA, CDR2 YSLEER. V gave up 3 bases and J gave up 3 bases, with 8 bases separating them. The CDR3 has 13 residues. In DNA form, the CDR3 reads TGCGCCAGCAGCCAGTCGGATTACTATGGCTACACCTTC. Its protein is CASSQSDYYGYTF.

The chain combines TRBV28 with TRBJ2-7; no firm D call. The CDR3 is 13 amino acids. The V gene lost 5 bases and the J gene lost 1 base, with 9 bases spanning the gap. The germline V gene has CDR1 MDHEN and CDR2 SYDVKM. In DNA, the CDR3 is TGTGCCAGCAGTGCCCACGGATCCTACGAGCAGTACTTC. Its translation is CASSAHGSYEQYF.

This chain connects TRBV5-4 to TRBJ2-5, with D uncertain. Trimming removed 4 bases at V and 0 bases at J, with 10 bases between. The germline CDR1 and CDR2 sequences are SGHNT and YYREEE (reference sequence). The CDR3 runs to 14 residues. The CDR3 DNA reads TGTGCCAGCAGCCCCGGGTTTGACCAAGAGACCCAGTACTTC. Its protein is CASSPGFDQETQYF.

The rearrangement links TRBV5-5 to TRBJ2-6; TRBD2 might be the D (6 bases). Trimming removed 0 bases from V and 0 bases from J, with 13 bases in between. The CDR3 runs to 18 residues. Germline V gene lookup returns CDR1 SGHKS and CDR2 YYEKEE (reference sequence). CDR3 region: CASSLVVAEFSGANVLTF. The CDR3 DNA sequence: TGTGCCAGCAGCTTGGTGGTAGCGGAGTTCTCTGGGGCCAACGTCCTGACTTTC.

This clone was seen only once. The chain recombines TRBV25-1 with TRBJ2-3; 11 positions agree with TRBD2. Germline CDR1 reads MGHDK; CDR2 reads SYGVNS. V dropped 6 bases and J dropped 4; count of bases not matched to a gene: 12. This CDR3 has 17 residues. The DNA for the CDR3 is TGTGCCAGCAGCCAACCTCTACTAGCGGGAGCAGCAGATACGCAGTATTTT. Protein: CASSQPLLAGAADTQYF.

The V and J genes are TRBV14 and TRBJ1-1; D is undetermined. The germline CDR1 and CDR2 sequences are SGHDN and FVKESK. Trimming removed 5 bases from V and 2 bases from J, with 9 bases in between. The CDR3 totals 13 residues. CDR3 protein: CASSKGINTEAFF. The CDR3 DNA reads TGTGCCAGCAGCAAGGGAATAAACACTGAAGCTTTCTTT.

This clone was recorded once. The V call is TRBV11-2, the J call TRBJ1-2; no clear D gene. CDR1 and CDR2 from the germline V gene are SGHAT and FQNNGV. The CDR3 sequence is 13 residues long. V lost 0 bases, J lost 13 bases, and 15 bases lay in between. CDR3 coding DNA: TGTGCCAGCAGCTTAGATAGAGAGACCTACCCCACCTTC. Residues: CASSLDRETYPTF. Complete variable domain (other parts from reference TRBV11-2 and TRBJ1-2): EAGVAQSPRYKIIEKRQSVAFWCNPISGHATLYWYQQILGQGPKLLIQFQNNGVVDDSQLPKDRFSAERLKGVDSTLKIQPAKLEDSAVYLCASSLDRETYPTFGSGTRLTVV.